This passage covers 23 T cell receptor beta chains from one sample sequenced in a study of T cell changes during pregnancy in multiple sclerosis (dated by TCRdb to between 2018 and 2021). The method behind the library was the immunoSEQ multiplex PCR assay. Drawn from immuneACCESS, this table holds only the in-frame rearrangements with V and J called that TCRdb kept. Clones are partly lost; checked studies trace under half to an unresolved V gene and leave the rest unexplained. The sample table contains about 50,000 clones; only one count was recorded for around 93% of them. Of the sample, more than 4% falls within the top ten clones. Sequencing used CD8+ T cells from peripheral blood mononuclear cells, obtained in the first trimester of pregnancy. Receptors originate from a female donor with multiple sclerosis, enrolled in a pregnancy study.

CDR3 in amino acids: CASSSSPAADTQYF. CDR3 nucleotides: TGTGCCAGCAGCTCCTCCCCCGCGGCAGATACGCAGTATTTT. V and J are TRBV7-3 and TRBJ2-3; D is ambiguous. Germline V gene data show CDR1 as SGHTA and CDR2 as FQGTGA. V was trimmed by 4 bases and J by 4 bases, leaving 12 bases between them. The CDR3 length is 14 residues.

This clone was seen only once. The gene calls are TRBV28 and TRBJ1-5; 10 nucleotides match TRBD1. Germline loops: CDR1 MDHEN, CDR2 SYDVKM. The CDR3 consists of 18 residues. With 5 bases clipped from V and 5 bases from J, the junction kept 15 bases outside the gene matches. The CDR3 sequence: CASSERVTGGAFDQPQHF. CDR3 coding DNA: TGTGCCAGCAGTGAAAGGGTGACAGGGGGCGCTTTTGATCAGCCCCAGCATTTT.

V usage is TRBV14 and J usage is TRBJ2-1; 9 positions match TRBD2. The CDR3 contains 18 residues. The V gene end was trimmed by 0 bases and the J gene end by 4 bases; junction bases not matched to a gene: 10. Germline values: CDR1 SGHDN, CDR2 FVKESK. The CDR3 region is CASSQDAVSGRYYNEQFF. The CDR3 nucleotides are TGTGCCAGCAGCCAAGATGCCGTAAGCGGGAGGTATTACAATGAGCAGTTCTTC.

The chain employs TRBV7-9 and TRBJ2-7; no clear D gene. The CDR3 extends over 13 amino acids. Germline CDR1 and CDR2: SEHNR and FQNEAQ (reference sequence). Trimming took off 3 bases at V and 2 bases at J, with 8 bases between the two ends. The CDR3 protein is CASSFATTYEQYF. The CDR3 nucleotides are TGTGCCAGCAGCTTCGCAACAACCTACGAGCAGTACTTC.

This chain links TRBV18 with TRBJ2-7, with 13 bases fitting TRBD2. Germline V gene sequence: CDR1 KGHSH, CDR2 LQKENI. The CDR3 covers 19 residues. The V segment lost 3 bases and the J segment 0 bases; nucleotides outside the gene matches: 11. This CDR3 reads CASSPRRGRTSGSSYEQYF. In DNA form, the CDR3 reads TGTGCCAGCTCACCTCGGAGGGGTCGGACTAGCGGGAGCTCCTACGAGCAGTACTTC.

The chain combines TRBV30 with TRBJ2-7; D gene uncertain. V was trimmed by 2 bases and J by 3 bases, leaving 11 bases between them. The CDR3 sequence is 13 residues long. Germline V gene data show CDR1 as GTSNPN and CDR2 as SVGIG (reference sequence). CDR3 loop: CAWSPGAGYEQYF. The CDR3 DNA is TGTGCCTGGAGTCCAGGTGCAGGCTACGAGCAGTACTTC.

The chain combines TRBV29-1 with TRBJ2-1, with 10 bases matching TRBD1. Unmatched junction bases numbered 5, after V lost 3 bases and J lost 6 bases. The CDR3 has 14 amino acids. The germline V gene encodes CDR1 SQVTM and CDR2 ANQGSEA. CDR3 in amino acids: CSVEGDRGFNEQFF. In nucleotides, the CDR3 is TGCAGCGTTGAGGGGGACAGGGGCTTCAATGAGCAGTTCTTC.

The genes are TRBV7-9 and TRBJ2-7; 10 bases line up with TRBD1. Looked up from germline, CDR1 is SEHNR and CDR2 is FQNEAQ (reference sequence). V lost 5 bases and J lost 0; bases outside the gene matches: 7. The CDR3 length is 16 residues. CDR3: CASSPGTGDPSYEQYF. The CDR3 DNA is TGTGCCAGCAGCCCCGGGACAGGGGATCCCTCCTACGAGCAGTACTTC.

The chain has TRBV7-6 and TRBJ2-1; TRBD2 agrees at 8 bases. The CDR3 runs 15 residues. Germline V gene data show CDR1 as SGHVS and CDR2 as FNYEAQ. With V trimmed by 0 bases and J by 5 bases, 3 bases remained unmatched. This CDR3 is CASSLAAGGDNEQFF. DNA of the CDR3: TGTGCCAGCAGCTTAGCCGCGGGGGGCGACAATGAGCAGTTCTTC.

The J gene is TRBJ2-1, the V gene TRBV28; D may be TRBD2 (6 bases). Trimming left V 5 bases short and J 6 bases short, with 26 bases between. CDR1 and CDR2 (germline): MDHEN, SYDVKM. The CDR3 has 18 residues. This CDR3 is CASSLPFLVGDSRNEQFF. Written as DNA, the CDR3 is TGTGCCAGCAGTCTCCCCTTTCTGGTCGGGGACTCACGCAATGAGCAGTTCTTC. Complete variable domain (other parts from reference TRBV28 and TRBJ2-1): DVKVTQSSRYLVKRTGEKVFLECVQDMDHENMFWYRQDPGLGLRLIYFSYDVKMKEKGDIPEGYSVSREKKERFSLILESASTNQTSMYLCASSLPFLVGDSRNEQFFGPGTRLTVL.

This chain connects TRBV4-1 to TRBJ1-4, with 11 nucleotides matching TRBD1. This CDR3 comprises 16 residues. Trimming removed 0 bases from V and 8 bases from J; junction bases left unmatched: 5. Germline CDR1 is MGHRA and CDR2 is YSYEKL. For the CDR3, the DNA is TGCGCCAGCAGCCAAGAGGAGGACAGGGGGCGCGAAAAACTGTTTTTT. Protein product: CASSQEEDRGREKLFF.

V usage is TRBV5-8 and J usage is TRBJ2-7; D is unresolved. Trimming stripped 2 bases from V and 0 bases from J, with 9 bases between. The CDR3 extends over 14 amino acids. In germline, CDR1 is SGHTS, CDR2 YDEGEE. The CDR3 loop is CASSFKESSYEQYF. The CDR3 nucleotides read TGTGCCAGCAGCTTTAAGGAGAGCTCCTACGAGCAGTACTTC.

The rearrangement joins TRBV5-5 to TRBJ1-1; D is perhaps TRBD1 (6 bases). V dropped 0 bases and J dropped 3 bases, with 9 bases sitting between them. The CDR3 has 14 residues. Germline V gene lookup returns CDR1 SGHKS and CDR2 YYEKEE (reference sequence). The CDR3 sequence: CASSLEYRDTEAFF. The CDR3 DNA follows: TGTGCCAGCAGCTTGGAATACAGGGACACTGAAGCTTTCTTT.

The chain joins TRBV25-1 to TRBJ2-5; 7 nucleotides match TRBD1. The V segment lost 6 bases and the J segment 1 base; nucleotides outside the gene matches: 8. The CDR3 is 15 amino acids. Germline V gene lookup returns CDR1 MGHDK and CDR2 SYGVNS. CDR3 protein: CASSSGTAAQETQYF. The CDR3 DNA is TGTGCCAGCAGCTCAGGGACAGCAGCCCAAGAGACCCAGTACTTC. Combining the CDR3 with reference TRBV25-1 and TRBJ2-5 gives the whole variable domain EADIYQTPRYLVIGTGKKITLECSQTMGHDKMYWYQQDPGMELHLIHYSYGVNSTEKGDLSSESTVSRIRTEHFPLTLESARPSHTSQYLCASSSGTAAQETQYFGPGTRLLVL.

This clone was observed once. The V and J genes are TRBV27 and TRBJ1-4, with D possibly matching TRBD1 (6 bases). This CDR3 region has 13 residues. V was clipped by 3 bases and J by 11 bases, with 13 bases between them. Per the germline V gene, CDR1 is MNHEY and CDR2 is SMNVEV (reference sequence). CDR3 loop: CASSLSGVNKLFF. As DNA, the CDR3 is TGTGCCAGCAGTTTGTCAGGGGTGAATAAACTGTTTTTT.

The CDR3 nucleotides are TGTGCCAGCAACACTGGAGGTGGCAATCAGCCCCAGCATTTT. Its protein is CASNTGGGNQPQHF. The J gene is TRBJ1-5, the V gene TRBV9; D is undetermined. This CDR3 comprises 14 residues. The ends were cut back, 6 bases at V and 2 bases at J, with 12 bases in the middle. In germline, CDR1 is SGDLS, CDR2 YYNGEE.

This chain joins TRBV27 and TRBJ2-7; TRBD1 might be the D (7 bases). CDR3 length equals 16 residues. The germline gives CDR1 MNHEY, CDR2 SMNVEV (reference sequence). The V and J ends lost 2 bases and 3 bases respectively, with 17 bases between them. CDR3 protein: CASSLLAGGTDYEQYF. CDR3 coding DNA: TGTGCCAGCAGTTTACTGGCAGGGGGGACAGACTACGAGCAGTACTTC.

This chain links TRBV7-9 with TRBJ2-7; 9 bases map to TRBD1. The CDR3 runs to 14 residues. Trimming at V came to 6 bases and at J to 4 bases, leaving 7 bases not matched to a gene. Germline V lookup: CDR1 SEHNR, CDR2 FQNEAQ (reference sequence). Here the CDR3 DNA reads TGTGCCAGCAGAACCGGGACAGGGTCGTACGAGCAGTACTTC. Translating gives CASRTGTGSYEQYF.

The chain couples TRBV29-1 to TRBJ2-2; 8 bases match TRBD2. Germline CDR1 SQVTM, CDR2 ANQGSEA. The CDR3 covers 15 residues. The V and J ends lost 3 bases and 1 base, in that order; junction bases with no gene match: 4. CDR3 in amino acids: CSVDAAGGNTGELFF. The CDR3, as DNA: TGCAGCGTTGACGCGGCGGGAGGGAACACCGGGGAGCTGTTTTTT.

The J gene is TRBJ2-1, the V gene TRBV11-2; the match to TRBD1 covers 7 bases. V dropped 5 bases and J dropped 10; count of bases not matched to a gene: 5. The CDR3 is 12 amino acids. The V gene's germline CDR1 is SGHAT and CDR2 FQNNGV. The CDR3 nucleotides are TGTGCCAGCAGCACAGGGGTGAGGGAGCAGTTCTTC. As protein: CASSTGVREQFF. Filled out from reference TRBV11-2 and TRBJ2-1, the complete variable domain reads EAGVAQSPRYKIIEKRQSVAFWCNPISGHATLYWYQQILGQGPKLLIQFQNNGVVDDSQLPKDRFSAERLKGVDSTLKIQPAKLEDSAVYLCASSTGVREQFFGPGTRLTVL.

This sequence joins TRBV5-1 and TRBJ1-1, with TRBD1 as a possible D gene (6 bases). CDR3 length: 17 amino acids. V shed 4 bases and J shed 4 bases, with 23 bases lying between them. Germline V gene data show CDR1 as SGHRS and CDR2 as YFSETQ. The CDR3 is CASSELLPQTGLTEAFF. CDR3 nucleotide sequence: TGCGCCAGCAGCGAGCTATTGCCCCAGACAGGACTCACTGAAGCTTTCTTT.

The rearrangement uses TRBV18 and TRBJ1-4; maybe TRBD1 (6 bases). This CDR3 has 14 residues. Germline V gene sequence: CDR1 KGHSH, CDR2 LQKENI. The V and J ends lost 2 bases and 2 bases respectively, with 6 bases between them. The DNA for the CDR3 is TGTGCCAGCTCACCAAGGGGGACTAATGAAAAACTGTTTTTT. This codes for CASSPRGTNEKLFF.

The V gene is TRBV16, the J gene TRBJ1-2, with 8 nucleotides matching TRBD1. Per germline, CDR1 KGHSY and CDR2 FQNENV. The CDR3 is 17 residues long. With V trimmed by 0 bases and J by 7 bases, 13 bases remained unmatched. The CDR3 nucleotides read TGTGCCAGCAGCCAATCGATCAACCAGGACAGGGCTGGTGGCTACACCTTC. It encodes CASSQSINQDRAGGYTF.